These 11 T cell receptor beta chains share one sample of origin, sequenced in a study of T cell changes during pregnancy in multiple sclerosis. Assay used: immunoSEQ multiplex PCR; TCRdb lists only in-frame clones, some missing. The sample carries around 110,000 clones, roughly 89% recorded once. Sample: peripheral blood, taken before pregnancy. Receptors were obtained from a female donor with multiple sclerosis, enrolled in a pregnancy study.

The gene calls are TRBV5-1 and TRBJ1-1; TRBD1 agrees at 7 bases. V trimming: 0 bases; J trimming: 1 base; junction bases outside the gene matches: 9. The CDR3 extends over 17 amino acids. In germline, CDR1 is SGHRS, CDR2 YFSETQ. The CDR3 DNA reads as TGCGCCAGCAGCTTGGGTTTGGGACAGACCCCGAACACTGAAGCTTTCTTT. Translated: CASSLGLGQTPNTEAFF.

The V and J genes are TRBV5-6 and TRBJ2-1, with D tentatively TRBD2 (6 bases). CDR1 and CDR2 from the germline V gene are SGHDT and YYEEEE. The CDR3 spans 12 residues. V lost 1 base and J 9 bases, leaving 8 bases between the germline ends. CDR3 nucleotide sequence: TGTGCCAGCAGCTTGTCCGGGGGTGAGCAGTTCTTC. Amino acid sequence: CASSLSGGEQFF.

This chain uses TRBV19 with TRBJ1-5, with D hard to call. V was trimmed by 0 bases and J by 0 bases, leaving 12 bases between them. Per the germline V gene, CDR1 is LNHDA and CDR2 is SQIVND (reference sequence). The CDR3 has 17 residues. Here the CDR3 DNA reads TGTGCCAGTAGTATAGATAAGCTGAGGAGTAGCAATCAGCCCCAGCATTTT. Translated: CASSIDKLRSSNQPQHF. Variable domain in full (rest from reference TRBV19 and TRBJ1-5): DGGITQSPKYLFRKEGQNVTLSCEQNLNHDAMYWYRQDPGQGLRLIYYSQIVNDFQKGDIAEGYSVSREKKESFPLTVTSAQKNPTAFYLCASSIDKLRSSNQPQHFGDGTRLSIL.

V and J are TRBV6-1 and TRBJ1-1; D is possibly TRBD1 (6 bases). CDR3 length: 14 amino acids. V was cut by 4 bases and J by 1 base, with 10 bases left in between. CDR1 is MNHNS and CDR2 is SASEGT in the germline V gene. Written as DNA, the CDR3 is TGTGCCAGCAGTGTAAACAGGGCGAACACTGAAGCTTTCTTT. Amino acid sequence: CASSVNRANTEAFF.

V usage is TRBV28 and J usage is TRBJ1-4; maybe TRBD1 (5 bases). Looked up from germline, CDR1 is MDHEN and CDR2 is SYDVKM. This CDR3 has 15 residues. Trimming took 8 bases from V and 8 from J, leaving 21 bases between them. Written as DNA, the CDR3 is TGTGCCAGCCGGGGACTGATCGGAGGTGGGGAAAAACTGTTTTTT. This sequence encodes CASRGLIGGGEKLFF.

The rearrangement links TRBV29-1 to TRBJ1-2; D is ambiguous. V gave up 5 bases and J gave up 2 bases, with 12 bases separating them. The CDR3 is 13 amino acids. Germline lookup yields CDR1 SQVTM and CDR2 ANQGSEA. The CDR3 bases are TGCAGCGTTCTCCCGGGGTCCAACTATGGCTACACCTTC. Protein product: CSVLPGSNYGYTF.

This clone was seen once. The chain employs TRBV5-6 and TRBJ2-3; D is possibly TRBD2 (6 bases). Germline V gene sequence: CDR1 SGHDT, CDR2 YYEEEE. The CDR3 runs 15 residues. V was cut by 2 bases and J by 3 bases, with 13 bases left in between. CDR3 DNA: TGTGCCAGCAGCTTAGTGCGGGATGGTACAGATACGCAGTATTTT. It is translated as CASSLVRDGTDTQYF. Full variable domain (remainder filled in from reference TRBV5-6 and TRBJ2-3): DAGVTQSPTHLIKTRGQQVTLRCSPKSGHDTVSWYQQALGQGPQFIFQYYEEEERQRGNFPDRFSGHQFPNYSSELNVNALLLGDSALYLCASSLVRDGTDTQYFGPGTRLTVL.

This chain uses TRBV6-4 with TRBJ2-1, with a tentative D call TRBD1 (5 bases). From germline, CDR1 is MRHNA and CDR2 SNTAGT. The CDR3 has 14 amino acids. V lost 6 bases to trimming and J lost 6 bases, with 15 bases between them. CDR3 coding DNA: TGTGCCAGCAGCGCCGACAGCCCCGGCAATGAGCAGTTCTTC. Translated, it gives CASSADSPGNEQFF.

The V and J genes are TRBV7-9 and TRBJ2-5; D might be TRBD1 (5 bases). Per germline, CDR1 SEHNR and CDR2 FQNEAQ (reference sequence). Trimming removed 10 bases from V and 4 bases from J, with 16 bases in between. This CDR3 contains 13 residues. The CDR3 sequence: CAIPTTGRETQYF. In DNA form, the CDR3 reads TGTGCCATCCCTACTACAGGAAGAGAGACCCAGTACTTC.

The chain employs TRBV29-1 and TRBJ2-2; 7 bases fit TRBD1. The CDR3 has 18 residues. V shed 0 bases and J 0 bases; nucleotides not matched to a gene: 10. In germline, CDR1 is SQVTM, CDR2 ANQGSEA. The CDR3 DNA is TGCAGCGTTGAAGACCCCCGAAAGGGGGCGCCGAACACCGGGGAGCTGTTTTTT. Translated, it gives CSVEDPRKGAPNTGELFF.

This rearrangement joins TRBV30 to TRBJ1-5; D is perhaps TRBD1 (6 bases). With 0 bases removed from V and 5 bases from J, the gap between germline ends came to 8 bases. Per the germline V gene, CDR1 is GTSNPN and CDR2 is SVGIG (reference sequence). This CDR3 contains 13 residues. The CDR3 bases are TGTGCCTGGAGTGTACAGGGAGATCAGCCCCAGCATTTT. It codes for CAWSVQGDQPQHF.